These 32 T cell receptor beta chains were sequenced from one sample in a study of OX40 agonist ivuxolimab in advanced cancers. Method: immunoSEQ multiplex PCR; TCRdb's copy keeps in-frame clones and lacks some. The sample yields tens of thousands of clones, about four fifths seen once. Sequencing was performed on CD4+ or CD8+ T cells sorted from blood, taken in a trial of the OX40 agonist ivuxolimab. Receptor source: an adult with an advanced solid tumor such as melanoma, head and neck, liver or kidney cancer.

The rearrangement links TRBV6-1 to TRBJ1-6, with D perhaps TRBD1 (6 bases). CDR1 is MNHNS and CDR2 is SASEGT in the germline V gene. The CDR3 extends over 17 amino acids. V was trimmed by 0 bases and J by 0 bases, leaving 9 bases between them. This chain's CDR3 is CASSEARGSSYNSPLHF. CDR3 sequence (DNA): TGTGCCAGCAGTGAAGCGAGGGGGAGCTCCTATAATTCACCCCTCCACTTT.

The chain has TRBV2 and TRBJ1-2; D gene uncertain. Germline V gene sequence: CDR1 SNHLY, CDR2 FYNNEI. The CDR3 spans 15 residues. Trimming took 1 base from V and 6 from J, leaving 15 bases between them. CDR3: CASSEDGPVIDGYTF. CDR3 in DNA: TGTGCCAGCAGTGAAGACGGTCCGGTGATAGATGGCTACACCTTC.

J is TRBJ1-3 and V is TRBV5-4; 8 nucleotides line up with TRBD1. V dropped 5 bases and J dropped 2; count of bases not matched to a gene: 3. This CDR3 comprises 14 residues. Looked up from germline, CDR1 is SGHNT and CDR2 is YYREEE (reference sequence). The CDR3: CASRPTGAGNTIYF. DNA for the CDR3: TGTGCCAGCAGACCGACAGGGGCTGGAAACACCATATATTTT.

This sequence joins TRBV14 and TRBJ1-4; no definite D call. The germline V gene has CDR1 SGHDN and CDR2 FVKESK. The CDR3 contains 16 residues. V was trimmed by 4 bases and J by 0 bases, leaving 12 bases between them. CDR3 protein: CASSRRRQSTNEKLFF. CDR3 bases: TGTGCCAGCAGCCGCAGGAGGCAATCAACTAATGAAAAACTGTTTTTT.

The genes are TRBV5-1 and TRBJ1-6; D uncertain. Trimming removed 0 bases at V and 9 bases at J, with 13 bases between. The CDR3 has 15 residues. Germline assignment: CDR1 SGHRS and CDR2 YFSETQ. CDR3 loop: CASSLAGASASPLHF. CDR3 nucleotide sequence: TGCGCCAGCAGCTTGGCCGGAGCCAGTGCTTCACCCCTCCACTTT.

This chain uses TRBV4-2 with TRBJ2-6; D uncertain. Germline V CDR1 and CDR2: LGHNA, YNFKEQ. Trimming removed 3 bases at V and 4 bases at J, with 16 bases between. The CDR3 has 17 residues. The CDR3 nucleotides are TGTGCCAGCAGCCAGACCGACAAAGGGTTAGGGGCCAACGTCCTGACTTTC. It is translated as CASSQTDKGLGANVLTF.

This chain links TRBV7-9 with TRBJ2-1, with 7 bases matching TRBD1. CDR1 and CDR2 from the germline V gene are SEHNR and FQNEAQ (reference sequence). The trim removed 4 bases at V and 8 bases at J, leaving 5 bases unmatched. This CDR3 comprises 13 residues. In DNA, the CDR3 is TGTGCCAGCAGCTCGACAGGGTCCCATGAGCAGTTCTTC. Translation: CASSSTGSHEQFF.

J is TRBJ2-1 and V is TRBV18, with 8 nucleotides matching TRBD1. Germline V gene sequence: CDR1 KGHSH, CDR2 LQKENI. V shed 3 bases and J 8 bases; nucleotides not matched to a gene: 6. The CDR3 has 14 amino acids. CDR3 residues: CASSPRQGFDEQFF. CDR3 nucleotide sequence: TGTGCCAGCTCACCGAGACAGGGGTTCGATGAGCAGTTCTTC.

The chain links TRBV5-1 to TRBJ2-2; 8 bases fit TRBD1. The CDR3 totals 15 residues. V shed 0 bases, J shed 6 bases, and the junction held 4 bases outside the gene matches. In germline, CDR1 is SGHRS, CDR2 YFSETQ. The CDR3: CASSLEGQVAGELFF. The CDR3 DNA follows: TGCGCCAGCAGCTTGGAGGGACAGGTTGCCGGGGAGCTGTTTTTT.

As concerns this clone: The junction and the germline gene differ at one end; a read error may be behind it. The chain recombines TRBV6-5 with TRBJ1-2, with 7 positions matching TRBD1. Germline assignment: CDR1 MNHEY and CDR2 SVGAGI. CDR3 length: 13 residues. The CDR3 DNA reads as TGTGCCAGCAGCCAGGGGGGTAACGATGGCTACACCTTC. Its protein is CASSQGGNDGYTF.

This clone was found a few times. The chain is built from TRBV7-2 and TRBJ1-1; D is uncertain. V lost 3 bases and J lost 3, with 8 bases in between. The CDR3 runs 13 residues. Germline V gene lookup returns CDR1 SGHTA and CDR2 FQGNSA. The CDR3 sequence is CASSFGMYTEAFF. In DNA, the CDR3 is TGTGCCAGCAGCTTCGGGATGTACACTGAAGCTTTCTTT.

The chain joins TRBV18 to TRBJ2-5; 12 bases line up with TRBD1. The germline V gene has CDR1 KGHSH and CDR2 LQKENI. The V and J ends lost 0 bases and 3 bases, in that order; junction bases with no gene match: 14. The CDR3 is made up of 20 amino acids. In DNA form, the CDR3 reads TGTGCCAGCTCACCACCAAGAGGCGGGACAGGGGGCGAAATAGAAGAGACCCAGTACTTC. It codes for CASSPPRGGTGGEIEETQYF.

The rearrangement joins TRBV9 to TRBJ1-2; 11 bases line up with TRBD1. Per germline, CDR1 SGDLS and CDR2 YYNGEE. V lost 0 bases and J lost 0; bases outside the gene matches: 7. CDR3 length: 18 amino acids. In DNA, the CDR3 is TGTGCCAGCAGCGTAGATGGGACAGGGGGAACCGCTAACTATGGCTACACCTTC. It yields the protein CASSVDGTGGTANYGYTF.

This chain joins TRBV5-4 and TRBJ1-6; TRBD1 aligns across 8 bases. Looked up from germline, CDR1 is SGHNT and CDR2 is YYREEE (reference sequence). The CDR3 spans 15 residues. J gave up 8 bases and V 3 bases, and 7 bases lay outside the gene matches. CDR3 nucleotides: TGTGCCAGCAGCTCTCAGACAGGGGCAGATTCACCCCTCCACTTT. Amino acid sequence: CASSSQTGADSPLHF.

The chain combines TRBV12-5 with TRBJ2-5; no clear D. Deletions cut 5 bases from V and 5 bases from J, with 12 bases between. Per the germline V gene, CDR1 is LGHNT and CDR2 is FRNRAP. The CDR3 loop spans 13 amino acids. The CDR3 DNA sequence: TGTGCTAGTGGTCTGGAGATGTGGGAGACCCAGTACTTC. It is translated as CASGLEMWETQYF.

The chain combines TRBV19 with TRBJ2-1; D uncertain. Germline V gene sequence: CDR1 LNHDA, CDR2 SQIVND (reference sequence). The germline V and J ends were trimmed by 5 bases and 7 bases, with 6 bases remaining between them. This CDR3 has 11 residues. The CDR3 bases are TGTGCCAGTAGTCGGTGGAATGAGCAGTTCTTC. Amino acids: CASSRWNEQFF.

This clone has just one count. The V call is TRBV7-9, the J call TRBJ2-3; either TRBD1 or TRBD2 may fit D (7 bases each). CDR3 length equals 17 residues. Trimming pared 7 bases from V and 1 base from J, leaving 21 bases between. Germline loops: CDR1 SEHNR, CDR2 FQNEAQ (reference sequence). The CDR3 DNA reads TGTGCCAGCACCGCGACAGGGAGGGGGGACGGCACAGATACGCAGTATTTT. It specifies CASTATGRGDGTDTQYF. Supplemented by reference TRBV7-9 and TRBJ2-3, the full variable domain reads DTGVSQNPRHKITKRGQNVTFRCDPISEHNRLYWYRQTLGQGPEFLTYFQNEAQLEKSRLLSDRFSAERPKGSFSTLEIQRTEQGDSAMYLCASTATGRGDGTDTQYFGPGTRLTVL.

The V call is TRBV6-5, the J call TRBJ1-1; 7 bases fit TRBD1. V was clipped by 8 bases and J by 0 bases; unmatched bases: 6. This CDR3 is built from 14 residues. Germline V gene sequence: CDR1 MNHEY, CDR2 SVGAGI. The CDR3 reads CASRGQLLNTEAFF. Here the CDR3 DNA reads TGTGCCAGCCGGGGACAGCTCCTGAACACTGAAGCTTTCTTT.

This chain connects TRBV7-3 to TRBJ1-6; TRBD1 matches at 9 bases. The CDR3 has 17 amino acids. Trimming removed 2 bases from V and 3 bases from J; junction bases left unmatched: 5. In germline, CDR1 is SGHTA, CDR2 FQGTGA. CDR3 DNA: TGTGCCAGCAGCTTACAGGACAGGGGATACTATAATTCACCCCTCCACTTT. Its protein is CASSLQDRGYYNSPLHF.

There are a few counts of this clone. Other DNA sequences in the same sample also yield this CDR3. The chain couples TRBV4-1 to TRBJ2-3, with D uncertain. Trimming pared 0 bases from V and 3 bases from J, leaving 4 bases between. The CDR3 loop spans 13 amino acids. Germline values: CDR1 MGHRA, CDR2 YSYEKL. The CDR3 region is CASSQEPTDTQYF. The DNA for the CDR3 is TGCGCCAGCAGCCAAGAGCCAACAGATACGCAGTATTTT.

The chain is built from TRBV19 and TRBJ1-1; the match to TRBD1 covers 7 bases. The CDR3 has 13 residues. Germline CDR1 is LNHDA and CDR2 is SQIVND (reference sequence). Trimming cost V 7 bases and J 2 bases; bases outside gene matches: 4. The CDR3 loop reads CASNTGANTEAFF. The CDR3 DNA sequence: TGTGCCAGTAATACAGGGGCCAACACTGAAGCTTTCTTT. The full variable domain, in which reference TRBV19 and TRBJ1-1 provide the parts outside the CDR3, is DGGITQSPKYLFRKEGQNVTLSCEQNLNHDAMYWYRQDPGQGLRLIYYSQIVNDFQKGDIAEGYSVSREKKESFPLTVTSAQKNPTAFYLCASNTGANTEAFFGQGTRLTVV.

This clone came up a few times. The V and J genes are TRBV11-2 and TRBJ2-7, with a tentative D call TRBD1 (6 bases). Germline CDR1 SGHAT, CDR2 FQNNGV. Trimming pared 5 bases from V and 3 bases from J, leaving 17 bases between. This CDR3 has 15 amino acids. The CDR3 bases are TGTGCCAGCAGCGCCTACCGGGACACCAGCTACGAGCAGTACTTC. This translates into CASSAYRDTSYEQYF.

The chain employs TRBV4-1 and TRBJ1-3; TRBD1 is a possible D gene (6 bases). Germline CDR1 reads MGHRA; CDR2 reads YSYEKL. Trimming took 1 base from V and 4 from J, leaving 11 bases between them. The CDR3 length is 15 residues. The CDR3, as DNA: TGCGCCAGCAGCCAAGGTCCAGGGACAGGAAACACCATATATTTT. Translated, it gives CASSQGPGTGNTIYF.

CDR3 coding DNA: TGTGCCAGCAGCTTAGCTGCCCGGGACGATCCGATGGAGACCTACGAGCAGTACTTC. As protein: CASSLAARDDPMETYEQYF. The gene calls are TRBV7-9 and TRBJ2-7, with D possibly being TRBD1 or TRBD2 (5 bases each). Trimming shortened V by 0 bases and J by 2 bases, and 23 bases separated the two germline ends. Germline lookup yields CDR1 SEHNR and CDR2 FQNEAQ (reference sequence). This CDR3 contains 19 residues.

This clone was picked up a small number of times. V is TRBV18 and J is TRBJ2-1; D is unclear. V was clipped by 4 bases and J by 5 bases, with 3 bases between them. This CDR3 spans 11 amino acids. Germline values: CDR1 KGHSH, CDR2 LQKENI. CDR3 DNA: TGTGCCAGCTCACAGGACAATGAGCAGTTCTTC. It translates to CASSQDNEQFF.

In DNA, the CDR3 is TGTGCACCGGCTACTTCCGGGACTCCAGAGATAGCTTTCTTT. It is translated as CAPATSGTPEIAFF. The V and J genes are TRBV2 and TRBJ1-1, with TRBD1 as a possible D gene (5 bases). The CDR3 sequence is 14 residues long. The V gene's germline CDR1 is SNHLY and CDR2 FYNNEI. The whole variable domain, filled in from reference TRBV2 and TRBJ1-1, reads EPEVTQTPSHQVTQMGQEVILRCVPISNHLYFYWYRQILGQKVEFLVSFYNNEISEKSEIFDDQFSVERPDGSNFTLKIRSTKLEDSAMYFCAPATSGTPEIAFFGQGTRLTVV.

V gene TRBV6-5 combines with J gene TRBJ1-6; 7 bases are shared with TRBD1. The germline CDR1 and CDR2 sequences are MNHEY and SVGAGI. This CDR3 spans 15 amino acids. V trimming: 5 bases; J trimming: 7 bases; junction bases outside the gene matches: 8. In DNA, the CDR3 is TGTGCCAGCAGTAAGAGGACAGGCCCCAATTCACCCCTCCACTTT. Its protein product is CASSKRTGPNSPLHF.

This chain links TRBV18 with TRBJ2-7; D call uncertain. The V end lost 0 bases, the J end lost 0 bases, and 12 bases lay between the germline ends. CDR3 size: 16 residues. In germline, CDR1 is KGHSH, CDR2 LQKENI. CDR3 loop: CASSPPSIPRSYEQYF. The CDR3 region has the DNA TGTGCCAGCTCACCACCCAGTATACCTCGCTCCTACGAGCAGTACTTC.

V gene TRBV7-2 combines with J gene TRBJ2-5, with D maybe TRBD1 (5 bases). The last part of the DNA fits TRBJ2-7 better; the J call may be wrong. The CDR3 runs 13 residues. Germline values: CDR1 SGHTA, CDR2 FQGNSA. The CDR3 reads CASSSPDSYEQYF. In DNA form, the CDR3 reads TGTGCCAGCAGCTCTCCCGACAGCTACGAGCAGTACTTC.

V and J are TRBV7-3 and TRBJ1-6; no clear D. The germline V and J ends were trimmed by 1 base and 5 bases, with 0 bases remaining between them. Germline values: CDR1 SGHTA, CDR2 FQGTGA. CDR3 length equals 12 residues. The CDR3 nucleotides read TGTGCCAGCAGCTTAAATAATTCACCCCTCCACTTT. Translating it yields CASSLNNSPLHF.

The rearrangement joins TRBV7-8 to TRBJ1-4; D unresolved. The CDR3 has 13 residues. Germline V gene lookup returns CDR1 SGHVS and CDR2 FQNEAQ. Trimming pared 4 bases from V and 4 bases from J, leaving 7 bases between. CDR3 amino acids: CASSSGFNEKLFF. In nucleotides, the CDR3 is TGTGCCAGCAGCTCCGGGTTTAATGAAAAACTGTTTTTT.

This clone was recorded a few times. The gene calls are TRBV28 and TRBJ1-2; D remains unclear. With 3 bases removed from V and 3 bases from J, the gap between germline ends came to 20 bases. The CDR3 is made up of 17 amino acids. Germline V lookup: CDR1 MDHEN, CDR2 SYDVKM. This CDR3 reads CASSFFSRRLVDYGYTF. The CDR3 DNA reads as TGTGCCAGCAGTTTTTTTTCCAGGAGGCTCGTCGACTATGGCTACACCTTC.